This T cell receptor beta chain comes out of a study of T-cell reconstitution after alpha-beta-depleted transplantation in children (dated by TCRdb to 2016 to 2017). At the level of the whole study: The study quantitatively tracked T-cell immune reconstitution after TCRalphabeta/CD19-depleted allogeneic hematopoietic cell transplantation in children using TCR repertoire profiling.

V loses 1 base, J loses 15 bases, and the germline ends lie 10 bases apart. CDR1 and CDR2, per the germline V gene (reference sequence), are SEHNR and FQNEAQ. Reading from cysteine to phenylalanine, the CDR3 counts 11 amino acids. The sequence is cut down to CDR3 DNA, 33 bases in frame from base 1. Overall study results and their limits: Over the following months the frequencies of hyperexpanded clones went down, and after one year T-cell counts and TCRbeta diversity were mostly credited to newly produced T cells. In some patients, the high TCRbeta diversity seen at day 60 was put down to recipient T cells and intrathymic progenitors that had survived conditioning. Apparently early alphabetaT-cell count recovery about two months after transplant reportedly relied on only several hundred rapidly expanded clones derived from non-depleted graft cells.

The treatment or condition label here, explained by the study, means: allogeneic hematopoietic cell transplantation with graft depleted of TCRalphabeta T cells and CD19 B cells. The transplant recipients were children given TCRalphabeta/CD19-depleted allogeneic hematopoietic cell grafts. Receptors were amplified or captured by PCR. Sequencing took place on an Illumina HiSeq 2500. TCR libraries were prepared with molecular barcoding, using unique molecular identifiers to normalize TCRbeta repertoire quantification. TCRdb trimmed public reads at Q25 via fastp, called clones via MiXCR and kept in-frame beta chains. Identical CDR3 protein sequences are pooled into one entry, listed with their most common genes and DNA. The sample has around 580,000 distinct CDR3 sequences on record, roughly 27% of them singletons. The ten largest make up about 35% of the sample. This clonotype showed up just a few times. There is no known antigen for this receptor. No much larger clone is present one base from it, and per-base qualities are unavailable.

This TCR came from a boy in the first two years of life with Wiskott-Aldrich syndrome, due to receive a stem cell transplant. Sequenced here: PBMCs, sampled before TCRalphabeta/CD19-depleted stem cell transplant. The chain employs TRBV7-9 and TRBJ2-1; possibly the D gene is TRBD2, per 5 matching bases. The nucleotides read TGTGCCAGCAGCTTAGTCGGGGAACCGTTCTTC. Its translation is CASSLVGEPFF.